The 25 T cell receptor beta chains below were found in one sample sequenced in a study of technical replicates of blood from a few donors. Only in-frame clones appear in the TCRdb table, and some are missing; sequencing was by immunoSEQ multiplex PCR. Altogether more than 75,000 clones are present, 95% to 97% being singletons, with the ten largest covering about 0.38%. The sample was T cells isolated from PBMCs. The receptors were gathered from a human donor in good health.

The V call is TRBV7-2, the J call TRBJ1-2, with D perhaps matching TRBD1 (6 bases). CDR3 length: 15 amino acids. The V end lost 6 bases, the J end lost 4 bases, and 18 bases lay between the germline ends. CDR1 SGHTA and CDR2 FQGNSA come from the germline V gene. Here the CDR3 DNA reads TGTGCCAGCAGACCCACAGGGCTCGGAGGCTATGGCTACACCTTC. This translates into CASRPTGLGGYGYTF.

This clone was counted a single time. The CDR3 region has the DNA TGTGCCAGCAGCGCCGAGACAGGGGCCCTCTATGGCTACACCTTC. Its translation is CASSAETGALYGYTF. The chain recombines TRBV9 with TRBJ1-2; 8 bases are shared with TRBD1. J lost 4 bases, V lost 3 bases, and 8 bases had no gene match. Germline CDR1 reads SGDLS; CDR2 reads YYNGEE. This CDR3 has 15 residues.

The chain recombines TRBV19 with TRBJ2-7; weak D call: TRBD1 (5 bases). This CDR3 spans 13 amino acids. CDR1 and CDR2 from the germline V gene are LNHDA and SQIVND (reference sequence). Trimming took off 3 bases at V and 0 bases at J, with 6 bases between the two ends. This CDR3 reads CASSMTASYEQYF. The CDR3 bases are TGTGCCAGTAGTATGACAGCCTCCTACGAGCAGTACTTC.

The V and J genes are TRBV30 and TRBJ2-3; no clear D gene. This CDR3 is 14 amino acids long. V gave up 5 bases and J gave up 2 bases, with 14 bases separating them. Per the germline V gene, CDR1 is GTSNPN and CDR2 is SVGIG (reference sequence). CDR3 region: CAWCYGVLTDTQYF. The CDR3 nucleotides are TGTGCCTGGTGTTACGGAGTACTCACAGATACGCAGTATTTT. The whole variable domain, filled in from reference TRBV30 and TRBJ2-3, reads SQTIHQWPATLVQPVGSPLSLECTVEGTSNPNLYWYRQAAGRGLQLLFYSVGIGQISSEVPQNLSASRPQDRQFILSSKKLLLSDSGFYLCAWCYGVLTDTQYFGPGTRLTVL.

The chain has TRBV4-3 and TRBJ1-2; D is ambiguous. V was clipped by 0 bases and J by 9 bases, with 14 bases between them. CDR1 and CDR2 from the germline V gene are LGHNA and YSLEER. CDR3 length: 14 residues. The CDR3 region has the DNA TGCGCCAGCAGCCAAGAAACGGCAGGAATTAGCTACACCTTC. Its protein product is CASSQETAGISYTF.

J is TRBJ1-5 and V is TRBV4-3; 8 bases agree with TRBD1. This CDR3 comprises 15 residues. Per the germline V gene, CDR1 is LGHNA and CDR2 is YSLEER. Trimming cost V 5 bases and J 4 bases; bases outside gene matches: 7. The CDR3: CASSAGTGVNQPQHF. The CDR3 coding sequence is TGCGCCAGCAGCGCCGGGACAGGAGTAAATCAGCCCCAGCATTTT.

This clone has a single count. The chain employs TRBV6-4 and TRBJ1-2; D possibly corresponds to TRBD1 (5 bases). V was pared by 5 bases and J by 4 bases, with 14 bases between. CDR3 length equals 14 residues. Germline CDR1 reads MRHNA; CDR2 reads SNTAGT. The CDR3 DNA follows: TGTGCCAGCAGTTCTGACCGGGGGAGCTATGGCTACACCTTC. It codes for CASSSDRGSYGYTF.

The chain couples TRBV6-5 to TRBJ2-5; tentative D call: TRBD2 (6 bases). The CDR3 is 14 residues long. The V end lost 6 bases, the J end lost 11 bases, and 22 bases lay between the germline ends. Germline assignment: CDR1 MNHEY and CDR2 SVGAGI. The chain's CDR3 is CASRLEDVPGTQYF. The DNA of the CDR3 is TGTGCCAGCAGGCTCGAGGACGTCCCTGGGACTCAGTACTTC.

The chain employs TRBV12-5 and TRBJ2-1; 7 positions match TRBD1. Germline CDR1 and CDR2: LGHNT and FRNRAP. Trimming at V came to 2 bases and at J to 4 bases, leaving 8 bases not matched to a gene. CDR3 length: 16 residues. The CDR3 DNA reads TGTGCTAGTGGTTTGTCACTCGGACAGGAGTACAATGAGCAGTTCTTC. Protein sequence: CASGLSLGQEYNEQFF.

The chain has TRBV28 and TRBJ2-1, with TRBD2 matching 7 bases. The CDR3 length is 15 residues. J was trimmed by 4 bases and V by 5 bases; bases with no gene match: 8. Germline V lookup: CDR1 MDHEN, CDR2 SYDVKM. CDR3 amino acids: CASSGGSLKYNEQFF. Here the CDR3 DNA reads TGTGCCAGCAGTGGCGGGAGTCTTAAGTACAATGAGCAGTTCTTC.

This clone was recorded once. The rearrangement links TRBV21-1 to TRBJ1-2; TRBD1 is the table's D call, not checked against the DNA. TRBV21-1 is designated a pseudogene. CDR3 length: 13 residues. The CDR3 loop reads CASRGQANYGYTF. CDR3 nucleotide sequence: TGTGCCAGCAGGGGCCAGGCTAACTATGGCTACACCTTC.

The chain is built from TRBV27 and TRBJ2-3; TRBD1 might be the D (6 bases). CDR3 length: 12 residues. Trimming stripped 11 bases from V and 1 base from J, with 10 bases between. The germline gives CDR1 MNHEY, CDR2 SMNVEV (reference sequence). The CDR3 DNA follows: TGTGCCGCAGCAGGGGGCACAGATACGCAGTATTTT. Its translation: CAAAGGTDTQYF.

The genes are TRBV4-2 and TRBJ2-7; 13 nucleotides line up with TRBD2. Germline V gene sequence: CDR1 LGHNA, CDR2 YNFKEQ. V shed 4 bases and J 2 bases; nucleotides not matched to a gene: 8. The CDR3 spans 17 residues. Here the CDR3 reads CASSLGTSGNNPYEQYF. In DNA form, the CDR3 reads TGTGCCAGCAGCCTAGGGACTAGCGGGAACAACCCCTACGAGCAGTACTTC.

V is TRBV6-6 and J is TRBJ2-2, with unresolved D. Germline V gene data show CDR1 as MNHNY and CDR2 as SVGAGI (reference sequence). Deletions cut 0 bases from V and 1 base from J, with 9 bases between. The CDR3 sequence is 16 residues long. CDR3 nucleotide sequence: TGTGCCAGCAGTTACTCTTCCCAGATGAACACCGGGGAGCTGTTTTTT. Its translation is CASSYSSQMNTGELFF.

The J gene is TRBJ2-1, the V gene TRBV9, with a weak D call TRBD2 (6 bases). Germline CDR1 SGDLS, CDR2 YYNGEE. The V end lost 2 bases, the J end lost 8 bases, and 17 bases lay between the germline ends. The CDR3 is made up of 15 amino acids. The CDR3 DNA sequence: TGTGCCAGCAGCGTTGGCTCGGGAGCGGGCGATGAGCAGTTCTTC. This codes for CASSVGSGAGDEQFF.

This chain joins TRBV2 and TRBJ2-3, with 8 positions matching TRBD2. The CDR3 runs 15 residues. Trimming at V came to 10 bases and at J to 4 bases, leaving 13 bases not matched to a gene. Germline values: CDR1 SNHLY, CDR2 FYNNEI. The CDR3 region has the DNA TGTGCCACTCGAGCGGGAGACACCCCTGCAGATACGCAGTATTTT. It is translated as CATRAGDTPADTQYF.

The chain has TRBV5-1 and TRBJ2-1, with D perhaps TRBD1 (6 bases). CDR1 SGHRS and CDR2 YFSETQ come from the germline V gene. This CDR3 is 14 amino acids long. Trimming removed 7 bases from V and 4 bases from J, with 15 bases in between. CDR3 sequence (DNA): TGCGCCAGCCCAAAGACAGGCCCGTACAATGAGCAGTTCTTC. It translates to CASPKTGPYNEQFF.

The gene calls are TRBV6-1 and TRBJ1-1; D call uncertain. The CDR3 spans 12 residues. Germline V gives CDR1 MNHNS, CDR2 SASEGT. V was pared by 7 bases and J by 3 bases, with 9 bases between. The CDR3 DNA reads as TGTGCCAGCACCCCGGTAGACACTGAAGCTTTCTTT. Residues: CASTPVDTEAFF.

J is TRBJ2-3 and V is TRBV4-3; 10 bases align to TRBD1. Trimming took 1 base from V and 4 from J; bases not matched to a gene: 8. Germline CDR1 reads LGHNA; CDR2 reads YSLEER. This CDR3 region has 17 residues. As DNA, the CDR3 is TGCGCCAGCAGCCAAGTTACCGGGACAGGGGAGGCAGATACGCAGTATTTT. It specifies CASSQVTGTGEADTQYF.

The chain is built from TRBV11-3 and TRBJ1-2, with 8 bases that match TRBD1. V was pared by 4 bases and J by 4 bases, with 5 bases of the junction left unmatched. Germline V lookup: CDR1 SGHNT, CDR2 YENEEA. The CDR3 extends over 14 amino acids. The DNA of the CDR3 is TGTGCCAGCAGCTCCGGGACAGGCTCCTATGGCTACACCTTC. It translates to CASSSGTGSYGYTF.

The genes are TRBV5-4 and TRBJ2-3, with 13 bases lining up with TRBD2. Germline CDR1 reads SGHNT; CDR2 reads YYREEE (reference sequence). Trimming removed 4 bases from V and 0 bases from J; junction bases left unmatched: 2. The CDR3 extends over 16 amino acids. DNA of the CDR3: TGTGCCAGCAGCCCGGGACTAGCGGGGAGCACAGATACGCAGTATTTT. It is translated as CASSPGLAGSTDTQYF.

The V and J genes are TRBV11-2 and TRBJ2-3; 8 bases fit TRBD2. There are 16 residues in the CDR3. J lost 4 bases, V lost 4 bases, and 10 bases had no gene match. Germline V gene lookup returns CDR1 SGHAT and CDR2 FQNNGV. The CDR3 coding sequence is TGTGCCAGCAGCTACCTCAAGACTAGCGTCGCAGATACGCAGTATTTT. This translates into CASSYLKTSVADTQYF.

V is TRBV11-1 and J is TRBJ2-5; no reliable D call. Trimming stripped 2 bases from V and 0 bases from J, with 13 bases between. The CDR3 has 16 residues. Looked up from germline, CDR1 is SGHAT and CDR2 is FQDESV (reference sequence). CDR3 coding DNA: TGTGCCAGCAGCTTACGCGTTAACCAAAACCAAGAGACCCAGTACTTC. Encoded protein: CASSLRVNQNQETQYF. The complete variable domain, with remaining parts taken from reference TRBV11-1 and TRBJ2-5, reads EAEVAQSPRYKITEKSQAVAFWCDPISGHATLYWYRQILGQGPELLVQFQDESVVDDSQLPKDRFSAERLKGVDSTLKIQPAELGDSAMYLCASSLRVNQNQETQYFGPGTRLLVL.

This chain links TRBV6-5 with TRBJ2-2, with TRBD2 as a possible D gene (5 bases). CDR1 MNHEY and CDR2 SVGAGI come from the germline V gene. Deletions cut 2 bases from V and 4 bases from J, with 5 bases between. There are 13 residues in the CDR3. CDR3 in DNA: TGTGCCAGCAGTTACGGAGGCACCGGGGAGCTGTTTTTT. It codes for CASSYGGTGELFF.

The CDR3 DNA reads TGCAGTGCTACCCACTACAATGAGCAGTTCTTC. Translating gives CSATHYNEQFF. The chain recombines TRBV20-1 with TRBJ2-1; D gene ambiguous. Germline CDR1 reads DFQATT; CDR2 reads SNEGSKA (reference sequence). V was clipped by 4 bases and J by 3 bases, with 4 bases between them. The CDR3 loop spans 11 amino acids.